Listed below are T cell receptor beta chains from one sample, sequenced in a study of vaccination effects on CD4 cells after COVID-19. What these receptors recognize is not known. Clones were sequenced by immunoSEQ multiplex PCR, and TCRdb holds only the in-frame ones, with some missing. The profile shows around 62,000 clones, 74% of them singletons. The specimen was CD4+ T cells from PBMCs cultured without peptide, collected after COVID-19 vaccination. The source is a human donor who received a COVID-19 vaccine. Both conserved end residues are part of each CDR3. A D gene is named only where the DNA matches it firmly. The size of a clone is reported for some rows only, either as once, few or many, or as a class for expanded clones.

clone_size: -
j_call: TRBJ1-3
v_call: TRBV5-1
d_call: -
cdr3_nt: TGCGCCAGCAGCTGGGCCGGGACGGGGGCGTCGGGAAACACCATATATTTT
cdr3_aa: CASSWAGTGASGNTIYF

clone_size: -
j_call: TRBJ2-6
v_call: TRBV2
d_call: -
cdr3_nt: TGTGCCAGCAGACAATCCAGCTCTGGGGCCAACGTCCTGACTTTC
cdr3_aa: CASRQSSSGANVLTF

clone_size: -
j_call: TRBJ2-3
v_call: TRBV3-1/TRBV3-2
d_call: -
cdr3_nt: TGTGCCAGCAGCCCGGGTCAGGCCCTCGGCACAGATACGCAGTATTTT
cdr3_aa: CASSPGQALGTDTQYF

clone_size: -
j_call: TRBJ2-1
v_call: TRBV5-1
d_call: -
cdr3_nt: TGCGCCAGCAGCGTAGGAGGCGGTGAGCAGTTCTTC
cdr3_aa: CASSVGGGEQFF

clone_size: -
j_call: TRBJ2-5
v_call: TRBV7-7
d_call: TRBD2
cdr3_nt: TGTGCCAGCAGCTTAAGAGGGACTAGAGAAGAGACCCAGTACTTC
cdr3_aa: CASSLRGTREETQYF

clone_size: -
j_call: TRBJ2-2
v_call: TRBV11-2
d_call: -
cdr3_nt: TGTGCCACTCCCAGGGTGCAGTACGGGGAGCTGTTTTTT
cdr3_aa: CATPRVQYGELFF

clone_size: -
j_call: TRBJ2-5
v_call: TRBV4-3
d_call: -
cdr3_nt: TGCGCCAGCAGCCAAGGCCTCCGTGGGGGGGCACAAGAGACCCAGTACTTC
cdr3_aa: CASSQGLRGGAQETQYF

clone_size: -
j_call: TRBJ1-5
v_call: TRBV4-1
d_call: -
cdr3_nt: TGCGCCAGCAGCCAAGATGACCGTCAGCCCCAGCATTTT
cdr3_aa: CASSQDDRQPQHF

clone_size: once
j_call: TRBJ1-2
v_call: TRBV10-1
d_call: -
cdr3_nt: TGCGCCAGCAGTGAGAATCCGAACTATGGCTACACCTTC
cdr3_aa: CASSENPNYGYTF

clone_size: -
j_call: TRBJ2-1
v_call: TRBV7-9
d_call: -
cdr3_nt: TGTGCCAGCAGCCAGGGACTTACCGCCCTGGATGAGCAGTTCTTC
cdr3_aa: CASSQGLTALDEQFF

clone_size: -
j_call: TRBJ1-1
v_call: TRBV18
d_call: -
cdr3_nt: TGTGCCAGCTCACCAGGGCAATCGCAGACTGAAGCTTTCTTT
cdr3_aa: CASSPGQSQTEAFF

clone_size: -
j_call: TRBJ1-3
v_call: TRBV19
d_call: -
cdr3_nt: TGTGCCAGTAGTATCCTTGGAAGAAACACCATATATTTT
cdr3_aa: CASSILGRNTIYF

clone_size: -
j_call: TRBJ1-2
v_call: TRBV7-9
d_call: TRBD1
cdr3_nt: TGTGCCAGCAGCTCGACAGGGAAGCGTGGCTACACCTTC
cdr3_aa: CASSSTGKRGYTF

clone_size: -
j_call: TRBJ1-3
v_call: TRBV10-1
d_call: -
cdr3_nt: TGCGCCAGCACAGTCCCGGTTGAGTGTGGAAACACCATATATTTT
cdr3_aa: CASTVPVECGNTIYF

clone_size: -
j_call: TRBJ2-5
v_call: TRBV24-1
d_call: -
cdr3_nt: TGTGCCACCAGTGACCCTGGGCTTCCCCAAGAGACCCAGTACTTC
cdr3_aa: CATSDPGLPQETQYF

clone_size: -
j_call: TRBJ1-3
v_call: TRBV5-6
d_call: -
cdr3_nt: TGTGCCAGCAGCTTGGGTAGACAGATCTTCTCTGGAAACACCATATATTTT
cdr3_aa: CASSLGRQIFSGNTIYF

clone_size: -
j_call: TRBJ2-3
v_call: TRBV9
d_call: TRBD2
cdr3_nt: TGTGCCAGCAGCCAACCGACGACTAGCGGCACAGATACGCAGTATTTT
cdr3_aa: CASSQPTTSGTDTQYF

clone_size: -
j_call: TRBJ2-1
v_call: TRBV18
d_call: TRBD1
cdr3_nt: TGTGCCAGCTCCCGGGACAGGGCTTACAATGAGCAGTTCTTC
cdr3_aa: CASSRDRAYNEQFF

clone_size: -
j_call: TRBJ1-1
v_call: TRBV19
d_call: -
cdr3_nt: TGTGCCAGTAGTATCGGCATATTACGGACTGAAGCTTTCTTT
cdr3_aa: CASSIGILRTEAFF

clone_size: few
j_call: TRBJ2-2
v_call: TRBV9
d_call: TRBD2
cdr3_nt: TGTGCCAGCAGCGTGACTAGCGGGGGGCCTAAAACCGGGGAGCTGTTTTTT
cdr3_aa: CASSVTSGGPKTGELFF

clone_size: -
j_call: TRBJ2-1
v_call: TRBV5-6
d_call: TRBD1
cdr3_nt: TGTGCCAGCAGCAAAGGACAGGGGACATACAATGAGCAGTTCTTC
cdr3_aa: CASSKGQGTYNEQFF

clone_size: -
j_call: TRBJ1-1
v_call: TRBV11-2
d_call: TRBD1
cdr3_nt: TGTGCCAGCAGCCGCCCGACGACAGGGGAGGTGAACACTGAAGCTTTCTTT
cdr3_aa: CASSRPTTGEVNTEAFF

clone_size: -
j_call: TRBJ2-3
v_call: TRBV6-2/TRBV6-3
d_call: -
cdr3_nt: TGTGCCAGCAGTACTGCCACAGATACGCAGTATTTT
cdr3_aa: CASSTATDTQYF

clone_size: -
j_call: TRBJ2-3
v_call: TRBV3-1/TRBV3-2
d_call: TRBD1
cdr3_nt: TGTGCCAGCAGCGTGACAGGGTTCGGTGGGACAGATACGCAGTATTTT
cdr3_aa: CASSVTGFGGTDTQYF

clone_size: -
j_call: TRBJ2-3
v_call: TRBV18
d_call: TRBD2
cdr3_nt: TGTGCCAGCTCACCAAACGCGGGAGTCACAGATACGCAGTATTTT
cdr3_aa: CASSPNAGVTDTQYF

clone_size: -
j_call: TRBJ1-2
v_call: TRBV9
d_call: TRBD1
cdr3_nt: TGTGCCAGCAGCGCCACCCGGACAGGGGGTTCCTATGGCTACACCTTC
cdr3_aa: CASSATRTGGSYGYTF

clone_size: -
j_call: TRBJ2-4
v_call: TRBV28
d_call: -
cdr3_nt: TGTGCCAGCAGTTTATCGGGAGTACTAGCCAAAAACATTCAGTACTTC
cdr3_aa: CASSLSGVLAKNIQYF

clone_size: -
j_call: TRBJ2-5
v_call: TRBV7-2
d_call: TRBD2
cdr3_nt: TGTGCCAGCAGCTTAGGGTTAGCGGGGGTTGGGGAGACCCAGTACTTC
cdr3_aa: CASSLGLAGVGETQYF

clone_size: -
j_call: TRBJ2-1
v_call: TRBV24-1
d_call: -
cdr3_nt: TGTGCCACCAGTGATCCGACAAAGCCGGTGCAGTTCTTC
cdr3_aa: CATSDPTKPVQFF

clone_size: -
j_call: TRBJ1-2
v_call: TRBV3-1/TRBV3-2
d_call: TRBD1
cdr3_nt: TGTGCCAGCAGCTCTTGGACAGGGATGACCTACACCTTC
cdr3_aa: CASSSWTGMTYTF

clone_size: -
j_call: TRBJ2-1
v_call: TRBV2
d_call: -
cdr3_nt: TGTGCCAGCAGTGTCGGACAGCCCTCCTACAATGAGCAGTTCTTC
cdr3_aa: CASSVGQPSYNEQFF

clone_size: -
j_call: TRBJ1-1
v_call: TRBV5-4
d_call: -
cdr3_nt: TGTGCCAGCAGCTGGACAGTTAGCACTGAAGCTTTCTTT
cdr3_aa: CASSWTVSTEAFF

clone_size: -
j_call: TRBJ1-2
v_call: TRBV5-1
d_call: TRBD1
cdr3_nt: TGCGCCAGCAGCGCCGGGACAGGCGGTTTTGGCTACACCTTC
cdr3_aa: CASSAGTGGFGYTF

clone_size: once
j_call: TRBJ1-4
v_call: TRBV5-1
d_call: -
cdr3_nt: TGCGCCAGCAGCTCCCGGGGGGGTATGGCTAATGAAAAACTGTTTTTT
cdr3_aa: CASSSRGGMANEKLFF

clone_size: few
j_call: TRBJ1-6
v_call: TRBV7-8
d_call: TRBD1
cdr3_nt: TGTGCCAGCAGCCGAGACGGGACAGGGCACTCACCCCTCCACTTT
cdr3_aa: CASSRDGTGHSPLHF

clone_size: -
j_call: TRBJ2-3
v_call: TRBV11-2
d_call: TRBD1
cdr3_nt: TGTGCCAGCAGGCCGAATCCGGGGACAGGCGGCACAGATACGCAGTATTTT
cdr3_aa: CASRPNPGTGGTDTQYF

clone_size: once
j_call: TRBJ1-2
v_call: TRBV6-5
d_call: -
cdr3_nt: TGTGCCAGCAGCTACTCCGTATACGGGGCCTATGGCTACACCTTC
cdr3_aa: CASSYSVYGAYGYTF

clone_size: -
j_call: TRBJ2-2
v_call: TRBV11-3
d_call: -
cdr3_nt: TGTGCCAGCCAGGGGTCGGACACCGGGGAGCTGTTTTTT
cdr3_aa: CASQGSDTGELFF

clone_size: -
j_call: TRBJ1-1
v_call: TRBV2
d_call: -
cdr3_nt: TGTGCCAGCAGTGAGCTGACGCGGAACACTGAAGCTTTCTTT
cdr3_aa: CASSELTRNTEAFF

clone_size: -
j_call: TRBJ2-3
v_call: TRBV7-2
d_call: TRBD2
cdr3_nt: TGTGCCAGCAGCTCCGGACTAGCGGGGGCCGAAGCAGCGCAGTATTTT
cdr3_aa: CASSSGLAGAEAAQYF

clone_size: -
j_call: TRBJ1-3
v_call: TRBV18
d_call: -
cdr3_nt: TGTGCCAGCTCACCGCGCATGTTCTCTGGAAACACCATATATTTT
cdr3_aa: CASSPRMFSGNTIYF

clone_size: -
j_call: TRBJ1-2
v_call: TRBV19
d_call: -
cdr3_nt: TGTGCCAGTAGTCTTTACCGGGGTCCGGGACCGAAAAACTATGGCTACACCTTC
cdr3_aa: CASSLYRGPGPKNYGYTF

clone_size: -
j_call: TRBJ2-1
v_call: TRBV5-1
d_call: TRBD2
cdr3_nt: TGCGCCAGCAGCGTTGGGACTAGCTCGTACAATGAGCAGTTCTTC
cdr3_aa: CASSVGTSSYNEQFF

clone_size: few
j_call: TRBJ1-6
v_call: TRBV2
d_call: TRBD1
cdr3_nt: TGTGCCAGCAAACCGGGACAGGGTAATTCACCCCTCCACTTT
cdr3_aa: CASKPGQGNSPLHF

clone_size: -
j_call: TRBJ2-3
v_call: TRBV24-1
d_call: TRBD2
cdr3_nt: TGTGCCACCAGTGATACTAGCGCCAGACCCGGGGGTACAGATACGCAGTATTTT
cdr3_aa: CATSDTSARPGGTDTQYF

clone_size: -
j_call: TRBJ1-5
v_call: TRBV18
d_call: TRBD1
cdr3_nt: TGTGCCAGCTCACCACGACAGGGGGCCGGGAGCAATCAGCCCCAGCATTTT
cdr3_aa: CASSPRQGAGSNQPQHF

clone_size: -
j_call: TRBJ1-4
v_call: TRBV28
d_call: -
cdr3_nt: TGTGCCAGCACCCTGGGGAGAAAACTGTTTTTT
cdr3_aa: CASTLGRKLFF